Listed here are 5 T cell receptor beta chains from one sample, sequenced in a study of blood T cells in healthy people across ages. Using a J-beta primer mix together with a sample-barcoded 5' primer, a second PCR was run for about 6 to 11 cycles. TCRdb recomputed calls from the 5' RACE reads with MiXCR, one row per CDR3 protein. The sample records some 1.4 million distinct CDR3 sequences, approximately 38% being singletons. The source material was blood. The source is a woman aged 18-35 years in good health.

This clonotype was counted between two and nine times. The rearrangement links TRBV6-5 to TRBJ2-1, with 10 positions matching TRBD1. Germline trimming cut 2 bases from V and 7 bases from J; bases unmatched to any gene: 5. This CDR3 is built from 15 residues. The germline V gene encodes CDR1 MNHEY and CDR2 SVGAGI. The CDR3 DNA is TGTGCCAGCAGTTACGGGACAGGGGATTGGAATGAGCAGTTCTTC. Protein: CASSYGTGDWNEQFF.

This clonotype showed up just a few times. The chain is built from TRBV10-2 and TRBJ2-5; the D is unclear. The CDR3 has 12 residues. CDR1 and CDR2 (germline): WSHSY, SAAADI. Trimming took 7 bases from V and 3 from J, leaving 9 bases between them. The DNA for the CDR3 is TGCGCCAGCACCCCTGGGGAAGAGACCCAGTACTTC. Translation: CASTPGEETQYF.

The gene calls are TRBV20-1 and TRBJ2-1; TRBD1 or TRBD2 may be the D gene (5 bases each). The DNA end favors TRBJ2-7, so the J call may be wrong. The germline V gene encodes CDR1 DFQATT and CDR2 SNEGSKA (reference sequence). There are 12 residues in the CDR3. CDR3 coding DNA: TGCAGTGCTGGGGACGCAGTGAGCGAGCAGTACTTC. This gives the protein CSAGDAVSEQYF.

The CDR3 DNA reads as TGTGCCAGCAGCCAATCTAGCGGCACCGGGGAGCTGTTTTTT. Translated: CASSQSSGTGELFF. The chain uses TRBV14 and TRBJ2-2; TRBD2 agrees at 7 bases. This CDR3 is 14 amino acids long. Germline V lookup: CDR1 SGHDN, CDR2 FVKESK. V was pared by 2 bases and J by 4 bases, with 1 base of the junction left unmatched.

This clonotype appeared once. The rearrangement uses TRBV27 and TRBJ2-7, with 10 nucleotides matching TRBD1. With 4 bases clipped from V and 11 bases from J, the junction kept 11 bases outside the gene matches. The CDR3 consists of 14 residues. Germline CDR1 is MNHEY and CDR2 is SMNVEV (reference sequence). In nucleotides, the CDR3 is TGTGCCAGCAGTTCCGTGGACAGGGGGGAGGCCAAGTACTTC. Protein sequence: CASSSVDRGEAKYF.